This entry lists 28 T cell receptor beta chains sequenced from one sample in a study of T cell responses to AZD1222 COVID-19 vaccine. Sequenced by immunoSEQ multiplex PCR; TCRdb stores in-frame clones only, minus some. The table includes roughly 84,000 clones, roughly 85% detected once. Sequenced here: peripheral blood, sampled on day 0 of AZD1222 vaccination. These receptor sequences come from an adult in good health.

The DNA of the CDR3 is TGTGCCAGCGTCCGGGACAGGGATATCCAGCCCCAGCATTTT. It encodes CASVRDRDIQPQHF. The chain uses TRBV6-5 and TRBJ1-5; 9 bases agree with TRBD1. CDR3 length equals 14 residues. Trimming removed 8 bases from V and 7 bases from J; junction bases left unmatched: 9. The germline V gene encodes CDR1 MNHEY and CDR2 SVGAGI.

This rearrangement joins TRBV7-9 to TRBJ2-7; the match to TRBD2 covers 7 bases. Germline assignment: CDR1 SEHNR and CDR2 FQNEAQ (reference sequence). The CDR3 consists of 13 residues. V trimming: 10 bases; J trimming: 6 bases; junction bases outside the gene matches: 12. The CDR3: CATGLVVGGEQYF. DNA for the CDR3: TGTGCCACTGGACTAGTCGTTGGCGGCGAGCAGTACTTC.

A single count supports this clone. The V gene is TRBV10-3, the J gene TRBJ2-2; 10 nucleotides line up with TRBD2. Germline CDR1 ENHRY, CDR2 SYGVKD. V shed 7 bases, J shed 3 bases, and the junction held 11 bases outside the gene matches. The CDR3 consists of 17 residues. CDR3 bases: TGTGCCATCAAGGCTAGCGGGAGAAGGGCGGACACCGGGGAGCTGTTTTTT. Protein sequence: CAIKASGRRADTGELFF.

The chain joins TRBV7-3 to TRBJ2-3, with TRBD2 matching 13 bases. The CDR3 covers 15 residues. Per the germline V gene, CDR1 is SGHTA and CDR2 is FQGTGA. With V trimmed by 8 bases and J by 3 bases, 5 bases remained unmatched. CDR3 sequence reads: CASGLAGVGTDTQYF. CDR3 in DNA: TGTGCCAGCGGACTAGCGGGAGTCGGGACAGATACGCAGTATTTT.

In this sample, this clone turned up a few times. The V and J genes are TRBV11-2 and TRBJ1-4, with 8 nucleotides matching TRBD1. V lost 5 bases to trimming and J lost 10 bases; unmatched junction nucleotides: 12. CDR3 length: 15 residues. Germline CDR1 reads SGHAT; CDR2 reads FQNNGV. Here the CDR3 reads CASSRGGTGIRKLFF. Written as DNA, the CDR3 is TGTGCCAGCAGCAGGGGGGGGACAGGCATTAGAAAACTGTTTTTT.

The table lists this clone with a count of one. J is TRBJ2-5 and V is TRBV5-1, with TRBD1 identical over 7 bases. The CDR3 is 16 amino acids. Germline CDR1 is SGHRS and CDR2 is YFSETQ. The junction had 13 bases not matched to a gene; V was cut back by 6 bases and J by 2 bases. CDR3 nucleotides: TGCGCCAGCACCCGGTGGGGACAGACGAATCAAGAGACCCAGTACTTC. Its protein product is CASTRWGQTNQETQYF.

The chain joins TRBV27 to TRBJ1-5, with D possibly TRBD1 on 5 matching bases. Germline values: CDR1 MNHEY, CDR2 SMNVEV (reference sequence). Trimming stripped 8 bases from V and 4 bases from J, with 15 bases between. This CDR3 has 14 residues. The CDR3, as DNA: TGTGCCAGCCGTGACAGCCGGGGGAATCAGCCCCAGCATTTT. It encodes CASRDSRGNQPQHF.

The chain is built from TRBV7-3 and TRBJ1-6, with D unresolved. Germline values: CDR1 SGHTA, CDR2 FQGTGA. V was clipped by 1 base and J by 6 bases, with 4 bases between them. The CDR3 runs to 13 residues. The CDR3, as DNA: TGTGCCAGCAGCTTAAATCCTAATTCACCCCTCCACTTT. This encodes CASSLNPNSPLHF.

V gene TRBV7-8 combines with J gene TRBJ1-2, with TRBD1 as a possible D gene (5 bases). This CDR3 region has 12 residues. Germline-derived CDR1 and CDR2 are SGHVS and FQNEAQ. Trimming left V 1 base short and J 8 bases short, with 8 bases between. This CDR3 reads CASSLGQGGYTF. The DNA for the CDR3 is TGTGCCAGCAGCTTAGGGCAGGGAGGCTACACCTTC. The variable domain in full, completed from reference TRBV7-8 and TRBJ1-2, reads GAGVSQSPRYKVAKRGQDVALRCDPISGHVSLFWYQQALGQGPEFLTYFQNEAQLDKSGLPSDRFFAERPEGSVSTLKIQRTQQEDSAVYLCASSLGQGGYTFGSGTRLTVV.

The chain's CDR3 is CASSPGTGAQPQHF. The CDR3 coding sequence is TGTGCCAGCAGCCCCGGGACAGGGGCTCAGCCCCAGCATTTT. The rearrangement uses TRBV9 and TRBJ1-5; TRBD1 matches at 10 bases. The germline gives CDR1 SGDLS, CDR2 YYNGEE. V shed 4 bases, J shed 6 bases, and the junction held 4 bases outside the gene matches. This CDR3 region has 14 residues.

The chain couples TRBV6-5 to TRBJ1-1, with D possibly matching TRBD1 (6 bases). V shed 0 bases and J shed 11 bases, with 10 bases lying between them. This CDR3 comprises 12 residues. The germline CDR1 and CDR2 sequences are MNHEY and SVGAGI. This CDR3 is CASSYSTGAAFF. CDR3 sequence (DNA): TGTGCCAGCAGTTACTCGACGGGGGCCGCTTTCTTT.

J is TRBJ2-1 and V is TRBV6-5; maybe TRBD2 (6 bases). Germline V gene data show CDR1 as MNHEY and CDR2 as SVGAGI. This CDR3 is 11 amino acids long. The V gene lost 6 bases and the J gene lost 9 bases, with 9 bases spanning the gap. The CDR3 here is CASSHGGEQFF. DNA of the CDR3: TGTGCCAGCAGCCACGGGGGTGAGCAGTTCTTC.

In DNA form, the CDR3 reads TGTGCCAGTAGTATAGATTTCAGGGGGAATGGCTACACCTTC. Translated, it gives CASSIDFRGNGYTF. The chain couples TRBV19 to TRBJ1-2; 7 nucleotides agree with TRBD1. Germline V gene data show CDR1 as LNHDA and CDR2 as SQIVND (reference sequence). J was trimmed by 6 bases and V by 0 bases; bases with no gene match: 4. The CDR3 consists of 14 residues.

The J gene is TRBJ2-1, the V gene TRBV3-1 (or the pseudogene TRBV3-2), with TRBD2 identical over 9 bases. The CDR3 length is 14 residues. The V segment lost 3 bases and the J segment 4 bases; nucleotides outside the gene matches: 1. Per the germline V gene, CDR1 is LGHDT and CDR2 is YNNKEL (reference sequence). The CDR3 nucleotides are TGTGCCAGCAGCCACACTAGCGGGTACAATGAGCAGTTCTTC. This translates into CASSHTSGYNEQFF.

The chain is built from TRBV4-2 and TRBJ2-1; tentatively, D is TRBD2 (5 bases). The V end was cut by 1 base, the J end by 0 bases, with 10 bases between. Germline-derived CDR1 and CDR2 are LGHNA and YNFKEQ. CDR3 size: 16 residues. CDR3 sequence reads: CASSQVARSSYNEQFF. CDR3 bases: TGTGCCAGCAGCCAAGTAGCGCGGAGCTCCTACAATGAGCAGTTCTTC.

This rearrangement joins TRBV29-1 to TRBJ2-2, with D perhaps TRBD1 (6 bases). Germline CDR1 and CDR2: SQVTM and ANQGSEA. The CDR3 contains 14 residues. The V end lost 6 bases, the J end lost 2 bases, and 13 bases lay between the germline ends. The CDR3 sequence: CSVATGTNTGELFF. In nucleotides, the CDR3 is TGCAGCGTAGCGACAGGAACCAACACCGGGGAGCTGTTTTTT.

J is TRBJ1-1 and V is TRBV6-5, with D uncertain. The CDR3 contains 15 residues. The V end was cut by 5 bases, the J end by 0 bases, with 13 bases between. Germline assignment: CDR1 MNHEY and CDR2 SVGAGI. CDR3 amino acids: CASSRHSDMNTEAFF. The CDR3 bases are TGTGCCAGCAGTCGCCACTCCGACATGAACACTGAAGCTTTCTTT.

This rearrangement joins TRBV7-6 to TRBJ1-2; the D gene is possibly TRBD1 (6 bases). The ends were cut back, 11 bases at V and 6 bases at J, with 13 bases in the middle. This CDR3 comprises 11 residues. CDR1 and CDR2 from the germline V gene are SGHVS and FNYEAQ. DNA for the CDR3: TGTGCCGTACAGGGTGTAGATGGCTACACCTTC. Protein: CAVQGVDGYTF.

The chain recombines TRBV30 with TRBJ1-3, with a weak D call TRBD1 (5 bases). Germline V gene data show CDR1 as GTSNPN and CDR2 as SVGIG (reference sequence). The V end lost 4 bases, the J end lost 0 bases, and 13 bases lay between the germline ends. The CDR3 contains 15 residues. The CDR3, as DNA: TGTGCCTGGATTCGGGACCGAAGCTCTGGAAACACCATATATTTT. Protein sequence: CAWIRDRSSGNTIYF.

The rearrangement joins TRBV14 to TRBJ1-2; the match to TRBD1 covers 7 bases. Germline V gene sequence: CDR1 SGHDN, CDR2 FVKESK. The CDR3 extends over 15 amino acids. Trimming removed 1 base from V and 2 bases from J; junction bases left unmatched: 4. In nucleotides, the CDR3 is TGTGCCAGCAGCCAAGGCCAGGGGGGAAACTATGGCTACACCTTC. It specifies CASSQGQGGNYGYTF. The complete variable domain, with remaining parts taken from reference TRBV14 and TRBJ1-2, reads EAGVTQFPSHSVIEKGQTVTLRCDPISGHDNLYWYRRVMGKEIKFLLHFVKESKQDESGMPNNRFLAERTGGTYSTLKVQPAELEDSGVYFCASSQGQGGNYGYTFGSGTRLTVV.

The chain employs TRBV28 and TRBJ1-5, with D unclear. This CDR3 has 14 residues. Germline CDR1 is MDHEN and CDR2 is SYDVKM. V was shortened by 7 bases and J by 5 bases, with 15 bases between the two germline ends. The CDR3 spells CASTAHFEDQPQHF. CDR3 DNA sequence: TGTGCCAGCACCGCCCATTTTGAGGATCAGCCCCAGCATTTT.

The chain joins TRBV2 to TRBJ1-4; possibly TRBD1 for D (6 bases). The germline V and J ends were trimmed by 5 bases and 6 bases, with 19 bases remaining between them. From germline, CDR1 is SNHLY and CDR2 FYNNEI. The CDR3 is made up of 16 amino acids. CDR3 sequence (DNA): TGTGCCAGCAGTTATCAGGGGCCCGGATGGGATGAAAAACTGTTTTTT. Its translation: CASSYQGPGWDEKLFF.

The CDR3 reads CASKKDARSVHSPLHF. CDR3 in DNA: TGTGCCAGCAAAAAAGACGCTCGGTCTGTTCATTCACCCCTCCACTTT. V gene TRBV6-6 combines with J gene TRBJ1-6; no clear D gene. This CDR3 has 16 amino acids. V dropped 7 bases and J dropped 8 bases, with 21 bases sitting between them. The germline V gene has CDR1 MNHNY and CDR2 SVGAGI (reference sequence).

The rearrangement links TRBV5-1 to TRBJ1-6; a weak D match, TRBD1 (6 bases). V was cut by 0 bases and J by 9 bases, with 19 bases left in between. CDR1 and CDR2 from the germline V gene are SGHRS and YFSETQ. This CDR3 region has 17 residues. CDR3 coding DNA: TGCGCCAGCAGCTTGGCCGCAGTAGAGGGGGACGGTTCACCCCTCCACTTT. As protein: CASSLAAVEGDGSPLHF.

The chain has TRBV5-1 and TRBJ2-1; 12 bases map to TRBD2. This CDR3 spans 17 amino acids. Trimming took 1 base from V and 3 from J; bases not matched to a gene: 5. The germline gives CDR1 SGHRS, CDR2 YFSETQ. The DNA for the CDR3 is TGCGCCAGCAGCTTGAGTGCTAGCGGGAGGGGCTACAATGAGCAGTTCTTC. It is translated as CASSLSASGRGYNEQFF.

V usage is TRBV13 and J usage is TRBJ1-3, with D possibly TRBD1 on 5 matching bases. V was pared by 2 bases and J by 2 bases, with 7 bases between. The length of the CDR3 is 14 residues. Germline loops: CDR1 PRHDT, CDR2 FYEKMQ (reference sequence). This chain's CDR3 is CASSLTGPGNTIYF. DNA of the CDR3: TGTGCCAGCAGCTTAACAGGCCCTGGAAACACCATATATTTT. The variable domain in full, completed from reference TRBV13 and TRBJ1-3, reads AAGVIQSPRHLIKEKRETATLKCYPIPRHDTVYWYQQGPGQDPQFLISFYEKMQSDKGSIPDRFSAQQFSDYHSELNMSSLELGDSALYFCASSLTGPGNTIYFGEGSWLTVV.

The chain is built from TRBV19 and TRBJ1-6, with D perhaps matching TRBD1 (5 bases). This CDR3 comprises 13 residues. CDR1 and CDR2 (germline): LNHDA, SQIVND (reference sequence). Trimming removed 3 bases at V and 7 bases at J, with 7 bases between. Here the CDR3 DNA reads TGTGCCAGTAGTATCCAGGGAAATTCACCCCTCCACTTT. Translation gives CASSIQGNSPLHF.

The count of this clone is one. The CDR3 reads CATSGSGSSYNEQFF. CDR3 sequence (DNA): TGTGCCACCAGTGGAAGCGGGAGTTCGTACAATGAGCAGTTCTTC. The chain combines TRBV24-1 with TRBJ2-1; 8 bases line up with TRBD2. Trimming at V came to 5 bases and at J to 4 bases, leaving 6 bases not matched to a gene. In germline, CDR1 is KGHDR, CDR2 SFDVKD. The CDR3 spans 15 residues.